The 27 T cell receptor beta chains below were found in one sample sequenced in a study of blood T cell repertoires in COVID-19. The assay was immunoSEQ multiplex PCR, and TCRdb's table has in-frame clones only and misses some. The repertoire holds about 120,000 clones, with around 85% as singletons. The specimen sequenced was peripheral blood. The receptor set was obtained from a man aged 45-65 years with acute or convalescent COVID-19.

The chain couples TRBV27 to TRBJ2-1, with 8 bases aligning to TRBD2. CDR3 size: 15 residues. The V gene's germline CDR1 is MNHEY and CDR2 SMNVEV (reference sequence). J was trimmed by 6 bases and V by 5 bases; bases with no gene match: 9. In DNA, the CDR3 is TGTGCCAGCAGTCTGGCCAGCGGGAGACGCAATGAGCAGTTCTTC. This codes for CASSLASGRRNEQFF.

The rearrangement links TRBV7-9 to TRBJ1-3; no definite D call. Germline CDR1 SEHNR, CDR2 FQNEAQ (reference sequence). Deletions cut 6 bases from V and 2 bases from J, with 17 bases between. The CDR3 is 16 amino acids. The CDR3 loop reads CASRGRLLSAGNTIYF. In nucleotides, the CDR3 is TGTGCCAGCAGGGGCCGGTTGCTGTCGGCTGGAAACACCATATATTTT.

In its sample, this clone was seen a few times. The chain is built from TRBV11-2 and TRBJ2-7, with TRBD1 matching 9 bases. Per germline, CDR1 SGHAT and CDR2 FQNNGV. V lost 1 base to trimming and J lost 5 bases; unmatched junction nucleotides: 9. The length of the CDR3 is 16 residues. CDR3 sequence: CASSLVVLGQGNEQYF. In DNA, the CDR3 is TGTGCCAGCAGCTTAGTGGTACTAGGACAGGGGAACGAGCAGTACTTC.

V is TRBV7-3 and J is TRBJ2-2, with 8 bases that match TRBD2. This CDR3 region has 16 residues. The germline V gene encodes CDR1 SGHTA and CDR2 FQGTGA. The V and J ends lost 1 base and 1 base, in that order; junction bases with no gene match: 2. The CDR3 spells CASSLMSGGNTGELFF. In DNA form, the CDR3 reads TGTGCCAGCAGCTTAATGAGCGGGGGGAACACCGGGGAGCTGTTTTTT.

The chain combines TRBV4-1 with TRBJ2-7; weak D call: TRBD2 (5 bases). Trimming cost V 2 bases and J 3 bases, with 14 bases left between them. Germline values: CDR1 MGHRA, CDR2 YSYEKL. The CDR3 extends over 15 amino acids. The CDR3 here is CASSQIAEGNYEQYF. As DNA, the CDR3 is TGCGCCAGCAGCCAAATAGCCGAGGGCAACTACGAGCAGTACTTC.

The V call is TRBV16, the J call TRBJ2-1, with D tentatively TRBD2 (5 bases). The CDR3 extends over 13 amino acids. Trimming took 4 bases from V and 7 from J, leaving 11 bases between them. The germline gives CDR1 KGHSY, CDR2 FQNENV. CDR3 bases: TGTGCCAGCAGCCCCACCCGCGGGAATGAGCAGTTCTTC. Amino acids: CASSPTRGNEQFF.

V and J are TRBV19 and TRBJ2-1; the match to TRBD2 covers 10 bases. Trimming took 10 bases from V and 5 from J; bases not matched to a gene: 5. Germline V lookup: CDR1 LNHDA, CDR2 SQIVND (reference sequence). The CDR3 runs 13 residues. The DNA for the CDR3 is TGTGCCATCGGGGGACTAGCGCACAATGAGCAGTTCTTC. It yields the protein CAIGGLAHNEQFF.

This clone was observed a few times. The CDR3 loop is CASSGTGGHIQYF. The DNA of the CDR3 is TGTGCCAGCAGCGGGACAGGGGGGCACATTCAGTACTTC. This chain connects TRBV12-3 or TRBV12-4 to TRBJ2-4; 11 bases align to TRBD1. The trim removed 6 bases at V and 8 bases at J, leaving 3 bases unmatched. The length of the CDR3 is 13 residues.

This clone has a count of ten or more. CDR3 in amino acids: CSASTPDRNTEAFF. The DNA for the CDR3 is TGCAGTGCTAGTACCCCTGACAGGAACACTGAAGCTTTCTTT. The chain joins TRBV20-1 to TRBJ1-1, with D possibly TRBD1 on 5 matching bases. The CDR3 has 14 amino acids. Germline V gives CDR1 DFQATT, CDR2 SNEGSKA (reference sequence). V was trimmed by 3 bases and J by 1 base, leaving 12 bases between them.

The chain joins TRBV7-9 to TRBJ1-2, with D perhaps TRBD1 (6 bases). Germline V gene lookup returns CDR1 SEHNR and CDR2 FQNEAQ (reference sequence). This CDR3 contains 15 residues. V was pared by 1 base and J by 3 bases, with 12 bases between. For the CDR3, the DNA is TGTGCCAGCAGCTTAGTAGGGACAAGACACTATGGCTACACCTTC. Protein sequence: CASSLVGTRHYGYTF.

This chain connects TRBV5-6 to TRBJ1-1, with D possibly being TRBD1 (6 bases). This CDR3 contains 15 residues. V was cut by 4 bases and J by 0 bases, with 13 bases left in between. Germline values: CDR1 SGHDT, CDR2 YYEEEE. The CDR3 DNA follows: TGTGCCAGCAGCGGAAGGGACACAATGAACACTGAAGCTTTCTTT. Protein: CASSGRDTMNTEAFF.

V and J are TRBV4-2 and TRBJ2-5; TRBD2 aligns across 9 bases. The CDR3 is 17 amino acids. Germline CDR1 reads LGHNA; CDR2 reads YNFKEQ. The junction had 9 bases not matched to a gene; V was cut back by 0 bases and J by 4 bases. Here the CDR3 reads CASSQDGGSGGRETQYF. CDR3 nucleotide sequence: TGTGCCAGCAGCCAAGATGGTGGTAGCGGGGGACGAGAGACCCAGTACTTC.

This chain joins TRBV25-1 and TRBJ2-7; 9 nucleotides match TRBD2. The trim removed 6 bases at V and 7 bases at J, leaving 7 bases unmatched. Per the germline V gene, CDR1 is MGHDK and CDR2 is SYGVNS. The CDR3 sequence is 13 residues long. CDR3 sequence: CASSAGLAREQYF. DNA for the CDR3: TGTGCCAGCAGCGCGGGACTAGCAAGAGAGCAGTACTTC.

The chain recombines TRBV6-6 with TRBJ1-2; no clear D gene. Germline V CDR1 and CDR2: MNHNY, SVGAGI (reference sequence). There are 13 residues in the CDR3. Between the trimmed V and J ends, which lost 5 bases and 8 bases, there was a span of 15 bases. The DNA of the CDR3 is TGTGCCAGCAGTCCAACGAGTACGGGGGGCTACACCTTC. This translates into CASSPTSTGGYTF.

The chain uses TRBV15 and TRBJ1-4; 7 bases fit TRBD1. Germline CDR1 is LNHNV and CDR2 is YYDKDF (reference sequence). This CDR3 comprises 15 residues. The J segment lost 4 bases and the V segment lost 1 base, leaving 3 bases of the junction unmatched. The CDR3 DNA reads TGTGCCACCAGCAGAGGAACAGGGGATAATGAAAAACTGTTTTTT. The encoded protein is CATSRGTGDNEKLFF.

J is TRBJ1-1 and V is TRBV7-3, with 10 nucleotides matching TRBD1. There are 13 residues in the CDR3. CDR1 and CDR2 (germline): SGHTA, FQGTGA. Trimming took 5 bases from V and 10 from J; bases not matched to a gene: 7. DNA for the CDR3: TGTGCCAGCAGCCTCGGACAGGGGGTTGGAGCTTTCTTT. Residues: CASSLGQGVGAFF.

The V gene is TRBV6-5, the J gene TRBJ2-7, with 7 bases lining up with TRBD2. This CDR3 region has 14 residues. V was clipped by 2 bases and J by 0 bases; unmatched bases: 1. Germline V CDR1 and CDR2: MNHEY, SVGAGI. The CDR3 reads CASSYRGGSYEQYF. CDR3 nucleotide sequence: TGTGCCAGCAGTTACCGCGGGGGCTCCTACGAGCAGTACTTC.

Written as DNA, the CDR3 is TGTGCCAGCAGCTTAGAGCCTAGCGGGGTGACCCAGTACTTC. Protein product: CASSLEPSGVTQYF. The chain is built from TRBV11-2 and TRBJ2-5, with 9 bases identical to TRBD2. The trim removed 0 bases at V and 7 bases at J, leaving 3 bases unmatched. The CDR3 totals 14 residues. Per germline, CDR1 SGHAT and CDR2 FQNNGV.

The CDR3 DNA reads TGTGCCATTACCCGGGAGAACGACAATGAGCAGTTCTTC. Its translation: CAITRENDNEQFF. This chain links TRBV13 with TRBJ2-1; perhaps TRBD2 as D (6 bases). CDR3 length equals 13 residues. CDR1 is PRHDT, CDR2 FYEKMQ, per germline (reference sequence). Trimming pared 10 bases from V and 5 bases from J, leaving 15 bases between. The variable domain in full, with the rest retrieved from reference TRBV13 and TRBJ2-1, is AAGVIQSPRHLIKEKRETATLKCYPIPRHDTVYWYQQGPGQDPQFLISFYEKMQSDKGSIPDRFSAQQFSDYHSELNMSSLELGDSALYFCAITRENDNEQFFGPGTRLTVL.

This chain uses TRBV5-6 with TRBJ2-1; TRBD1 matches at 7 bases. The V gene end was trimmed by 3 bases and the J gene end by 4 bases; junction bases not matched to a gene: 4. The CDR3 consists of 14 residues. Per the germline V gene, CDR1 is SGHDT and CDR2 is YYEEEE. CDR3 DNA: TGTGCCAGCAGCTACCGGGACAGTTACAATGAGCAGTTCTTC. This codes for CASSYRDSYNEQFF. Full variable domain (missing parts from reference TRBV5-6 and TRBJ2-1): DAGVTQSPTHLIKTRGQQVTLRCSPKSGHDTVSWYQQALGQGPQFIFQYYEEEERQRGNFPDRFSGHQFPNYSSELNVNALLLGDSALYLCASSYRDSYNEQFFGPGTRLTVL.

The rearrangement uses TRBV10-3 and TRBJ1-3; 10 bases are shared with TRBD1. The V gene's germline CDR1 is ENHRY and CDR2 SYGVKD. J lost 8 bases, V lost 5 bases, and 12 bases had no gene match. The CDR3 extends over 16 amino acids. CDR3 protein: CAISQNPGQGIDTIYF. CDR3 nucleotide sequence: TGTGCCATCAGTCAAAACCCGGGACAGGGGATCGACACCATATATTTT.

The V gene is TRBV19, the J gene TRBJ1-1; 7 bases match TRBD1. The junction had 8 bases not matched to a gene; V was cut back by 6 bases and J by 1 base. The CDR3 is 15 amino acids. From germline, CDR1 is LNHDA and CDR2 SQIVND (reference sequence). CDR3 amino acids: CASRQSGTANTEAFF. The DNA of the CDR3 is TGTGCCAGTAGGCAGTCCGGGACAGCGAACACTGAAGCTTTCTTT.

V usage is TRBV11-2 and J usage is TRBJ1-6; possible D gene TRBD1, 5 bases. Trimming stripped 1 base from V and 10 bases from J, with 14 bases between. Germline CDR1 reads SGHAT; CDR2 reads FQNNGV. The CDR3 is 15 amino acids. CDR3 nucleotide sequence: TGTGCCAGCAGCTTAGCACCAGGGTTAGTCTCACCCCTCCACTTT. It yields the protein CASSLAPGLVSPLHF.

V usage is TRBV6-6 and J usage is TRBJ2-1, with 8 bases aligning to TRBD2. Per the germline V gene, CDR1 is MNHNY and CDR2 is SVGAGI (reference sequence). With 8 bases clipped from V and 6 bases from J, the junction kept 9 bases outside the gene matches. The CDR3 is made up of 14 amino acids. The CDR3 coding sequence is TGTGCCAGCGGGGGGACTAGGGCGTCCAATGAGCAGTTCTTC. Translated: CASGGTRASNEQFF.

The genes are TRBV5-1 and TRBJ2-3, with 10 bases lining up with TRBD1. The CDR3 covers 15 residues. V gave up 0 bases and J gave up 6 bases; unmatched junction bases: 4. CDR1 and CDR2 (germline): SGHRS, YFSETQ. The chain's CDR3 is CASSLVGQGRDTQYF. The CDR3 DNA follows: TGCGCCAGCAGCTTGGTGGGACAGGGGCGGGATACGCAGTATTTT.

V gene TRBV27 combines with J gene TRBJ2-2, with 11 bases lining up with TRBD2. Germline V gives CDR1 MNHEY, CDR2 SMNVEV (reference sequence). Trimming removed 6 bases from V and 6 bases from J; junction bases left unmatched: 6. This CDR3 has 15 residues. The CDR3 protein is CASRIAGGPAGELFF. Written as DNA, the CDR3 is TGTGCCAGCAGGATAGCGGGAGGGCCTGCCGGGGAGCTGTTTTTT.

This chain uses TRBV5-6 with TRBJ2-7, with D possibly TRBD2 on 6 matching bases. The CDR3 is made up of 16 amino acids. In germline, CDR1 is SGHDT, CDR2 YYEEEE. Trimming took 6 bases from V and 7 from J, leaving 26 bases between them. As DNA, the CDR3 is TGTGCCAGCATCTCGCGTTGGACTACGAAACCGGGGGAGCAGTACTTC. Amino acid sequence: CASISRWTTKPGEQYF.